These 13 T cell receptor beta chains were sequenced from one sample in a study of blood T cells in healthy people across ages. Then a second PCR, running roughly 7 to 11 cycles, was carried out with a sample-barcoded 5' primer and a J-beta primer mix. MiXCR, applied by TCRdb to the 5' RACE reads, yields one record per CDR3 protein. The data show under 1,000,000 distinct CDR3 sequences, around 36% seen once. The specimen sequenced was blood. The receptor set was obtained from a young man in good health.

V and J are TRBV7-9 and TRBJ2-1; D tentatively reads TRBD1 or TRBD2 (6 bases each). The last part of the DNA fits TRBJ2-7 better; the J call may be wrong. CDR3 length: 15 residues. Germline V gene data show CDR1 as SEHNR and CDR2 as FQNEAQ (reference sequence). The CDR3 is CASSPDRRRDNEQYF. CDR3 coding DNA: TGTGCCAGCAGCCCAGACAGGAGGAGGGACAATGAGCAGTACTTC.

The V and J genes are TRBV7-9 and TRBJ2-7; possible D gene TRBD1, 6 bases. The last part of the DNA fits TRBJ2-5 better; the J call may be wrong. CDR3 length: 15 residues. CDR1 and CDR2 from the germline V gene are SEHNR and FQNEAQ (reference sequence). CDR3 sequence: CASSLAWDTKETQYF. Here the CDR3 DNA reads TGTGCCAGCAGCTTAGCCTGGGACACCAAGGAGACCCAGTACTTC.

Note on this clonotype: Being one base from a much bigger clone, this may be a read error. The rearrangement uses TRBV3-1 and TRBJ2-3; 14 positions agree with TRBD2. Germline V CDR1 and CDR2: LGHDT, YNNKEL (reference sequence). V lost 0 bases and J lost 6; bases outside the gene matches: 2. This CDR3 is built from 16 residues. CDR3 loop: CASSQDWTSGGDTQYF. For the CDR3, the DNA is TGTGCCAGCAGCCAAGACTGGACTAGCGGGGGGGATACGCAGTATTTT.

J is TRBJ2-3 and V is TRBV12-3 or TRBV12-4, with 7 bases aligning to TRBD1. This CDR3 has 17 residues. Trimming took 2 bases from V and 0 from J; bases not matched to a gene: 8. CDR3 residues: CASSLIGTATSTDTQYF. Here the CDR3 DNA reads TGTGCCAGCAGTTTAATCGGGACAGCTACTAGCACAGATACGCAGTATTTT.

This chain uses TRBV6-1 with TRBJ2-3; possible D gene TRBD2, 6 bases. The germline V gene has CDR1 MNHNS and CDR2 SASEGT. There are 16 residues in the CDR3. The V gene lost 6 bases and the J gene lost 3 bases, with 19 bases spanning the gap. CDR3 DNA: TGTGCCAGCAGGGTGGGGGGACCTTTCAGTACAGATACGCAGTATTTT. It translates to CASRVGGPFSTDTQYF.

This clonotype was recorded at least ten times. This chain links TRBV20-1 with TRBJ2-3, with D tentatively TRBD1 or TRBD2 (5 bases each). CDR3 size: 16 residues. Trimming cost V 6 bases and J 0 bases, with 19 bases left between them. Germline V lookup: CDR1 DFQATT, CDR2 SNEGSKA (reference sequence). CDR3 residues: CSAEPIRDHSTDTQYF. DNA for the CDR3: TGCAGTGCGGAGCCAATCCGGGACCATAGCACAGATACGCAGTATTTT.

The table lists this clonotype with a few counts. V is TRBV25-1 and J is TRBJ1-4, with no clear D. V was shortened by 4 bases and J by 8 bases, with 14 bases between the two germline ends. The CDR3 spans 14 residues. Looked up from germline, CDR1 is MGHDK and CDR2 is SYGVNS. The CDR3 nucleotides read TGTGCCAGCAGTGGGGCTCACCCCAACGAAAAACTGTTTTTT. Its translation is CASSGAHPNEKLFF.

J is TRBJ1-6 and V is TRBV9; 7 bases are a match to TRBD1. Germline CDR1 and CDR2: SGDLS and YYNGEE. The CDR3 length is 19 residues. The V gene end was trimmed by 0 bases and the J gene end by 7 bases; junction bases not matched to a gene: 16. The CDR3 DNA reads TGTGCCAGCAGCGTAGACCCGCAATCGACAGGGAGGGGAAATTCACCCCTCCACTTT. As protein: CASSVDPQSTGRGNSPLHF.

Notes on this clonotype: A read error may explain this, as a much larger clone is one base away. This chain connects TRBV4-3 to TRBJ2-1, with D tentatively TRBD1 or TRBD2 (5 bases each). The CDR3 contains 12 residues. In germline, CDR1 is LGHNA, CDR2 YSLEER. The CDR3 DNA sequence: TGCGCCAGCAACCAAGTTAATGGGGGAAAGTTCTTC. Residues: CASNQVNGGKFF.

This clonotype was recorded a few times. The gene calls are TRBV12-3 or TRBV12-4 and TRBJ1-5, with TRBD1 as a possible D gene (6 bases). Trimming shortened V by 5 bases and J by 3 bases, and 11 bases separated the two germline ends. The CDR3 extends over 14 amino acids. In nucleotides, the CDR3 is TGTGCCAGCAGTAGGACAGAGTACAATCAGCCCCAGCATTTT. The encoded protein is CASSRTEYNQPQHF.

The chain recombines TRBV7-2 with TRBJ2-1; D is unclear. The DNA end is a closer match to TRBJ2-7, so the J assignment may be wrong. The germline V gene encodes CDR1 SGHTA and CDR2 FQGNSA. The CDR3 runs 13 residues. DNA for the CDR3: TGTGCCAGCAGCTTAGTCCACCACAATGAGCAGTACTTC. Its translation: CASSLVHHNEQYF.

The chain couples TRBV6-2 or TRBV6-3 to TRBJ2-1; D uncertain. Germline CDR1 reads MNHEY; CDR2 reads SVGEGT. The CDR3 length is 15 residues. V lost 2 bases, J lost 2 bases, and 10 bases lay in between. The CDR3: CASSYLNSPYNEQFF. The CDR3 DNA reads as TGTGCCAGCAGTTACCTTAACAGTCCCTACAATGAGCAGTTCTTC.

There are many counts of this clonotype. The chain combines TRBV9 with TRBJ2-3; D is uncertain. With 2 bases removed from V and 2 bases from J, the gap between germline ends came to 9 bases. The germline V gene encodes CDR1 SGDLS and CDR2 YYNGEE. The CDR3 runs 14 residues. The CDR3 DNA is TGTGCCAGCAGCGTTGGGCCGAACACAGATACGCAGTATTTT. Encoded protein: CASSVGPNTDTQYF.